This T cell receptor (beta chain) was recovered during a study of beta chain features in type 1 diabetes. General observations from the study: Naive, central memory and Treg TCRB repertoires appeared more alike in patients than in healthy donors.

TCRB transcripts that were expressed got sequenced, as all of the isolated RNA had been reverse transcribed. Using immunoSEQ multiplex PCR, the repertoire was profiled, and TCRdb retains in-frame clones only, with some absent. The table lists about 900,000 clones, under 20% of them singletons. Details on this clone: Its antigen is currently unknown.

The V and J ends lost 3 bases and 6 bases respectively, with 17 bases between them. The CDR3 is made up of 15 amino acids. The germline gives CDR1 SGHRS, CDR2 YFSETQ. This chain connects TRBV5-1 to TRBJ2-3; maybe TRBD1 (7 bases). The sequencing input was naive CD4+ T cells from blood. This TCR was sampled from a woman in her late teens or twenties in good health. The CDR3 DNA is TGCGCCAGCAGCTCAACTAGGACAGGAGGGGATACGCAGTATTTT. This translates into CASSSTRTGGDTQYF.